The 30 T cell receptor beta chains reported below all come from one sample, sequenced in a study of long-term antiretroviral therapy in people with HIV. Researchers report immunoSEQ v3.0 was run at survey level. Libraries were prepared by immunoSEQ multiplex PCR; TCRdb keeps only in-frame clonotypes and omits some of them. The data show tens of thousands of clones, approximately 80% seen once. The sequencing here drew on unsorted PBMCs, taken 0.1 years before starting antiretroviral therapy. These receptors were taken from a man aged 18-30 years with HIV.

This chain links TRBV27 with TRBJ1-1; D not resolved. CDR1 is MNHEY, CDR2 SMNVEV, per germline (reference sequence). CDR3 length: 14 residues. Trimming pared 2 bases from V and 2 bases from J, leaving 9 bases between. CDR3 nucleotides: TGTGCCAGCAGTTTAAGTAGGGTCAACACTGAAGCTTTCTTT. Translation: CASSLSRVNTEAFF.

The rearrangement joins TRBV18 to TRBJ1-5; 8 bases are a match to TRBD1. The CDR3 extends over 15 amino acids. Germline V gives CDR1 KGHSH, CDR2 LQKENI. V trimming: 3 bases; J trimming: 1 base; junction bases outside the gene matches: 2. CDR3 in amino acids: CASSPTGESNQPQHF. CDR3 bases: TGTGCCAGCTCACCGACAGGGGAAAGCAATCAGCCCCAGCATTTT.

This chain links TRBV7-2 with TRBJ2-1; 16 bases are a match to TRBD2. After removal of 1 base from V and 13 bases from J, the junction contained 7 bases not matched to a gene. From germline, CDR1 is SGHTA and CDR2 FQGNSA. The CDR3 has 16 amino acids. The CDR3 region has the DNA TGTGCCAGCAGCTTAGTAGCGGGGACTAGCGGGAGGGCCCAGTTCTTC. It is translated as CASSLVAGTSGRAQFF.

This chain uses TRBV19 with TRBJ2-3, with D unresolved. Germline loops: CDR1 LNHDA, CDR2 SQIVND (reference sequence). The CDR3 runs 12 residues. V was trimmed by 4 bases and J by 2 bases, leaving 4 bases between them. This chain's CDR3 is CASSTSTDTQYF. CDR3 DNA: TGTGCCAGTAGTACCTCCACAGATACGCAGTATTTT.

This chain connects TRBV27 to TRBJ1-4; a possible D gene is TRBD1 (5 bases). V was clipped by 4 bases and J by 8 bases, with 17 bases between them. The germline V gene has CDR1 MNHEY and CDR2 SMNVEV (reference sequence). The CDR3 has 15 residues. The DNA for the CDR3 is TGTGCCAGCAGTTCCCTCAGGGCTAATCTCGAAAAACTGTTTTTT. It specifies CASSSLRANLEKLFF.

This sequence joins TRBV28 and TRBJ2-5, with TRBD2 matching 7 bases. The CDR3 consists of 15 residues. V shed 4 bases, J shed 5 bases, and the junction held 10 bases outside the gene matches. Germline-derived CDR1 and CDR2 are MDHEN and SYDVKM. This chain's CDR3 is CASSSRPGGRETQYF. The CDR3 DNA reads TGTGCCAGCAGTTCGCGGCCGGGGGGACGGGAGACCCAGTACTTC.

V usage is TRBV4-2 and J usage is TRBJ2-1; 9 bases are shared with TRBD2. V was pared by 3 bases and J by 7 bases, with 7 bases of the junction left unmatched. The CDR3 is made up of 15 amino acids. Per germline, CDR1 LGHNA and CDR2 YNFKEQ. For the CDR3, the DNA is TGTGCCAGCAGCCAGCGAGCGGGGGGAAAAAATGAGCAGTTCTTC. It translates to CASSQRAGGKNEQFF.

This clone has only a few counts. The chain links TRBV5-6 to TRBJ2-1; a possible D gene is TRBD1 (5 bases). The germline CDR1 and CDR2 sequences are SGHDT and YYEEEE. Trimming removed 3 bases at V and 4 bases at J, with 8 bases between. The CDR3 loop spans 13 amino acids. The CDR3 nucleotides are TGTGCCAGCAGCTATGACAGTTACAATGAGCAGTTCTTC. This codes for CASSYDSYNEQFF.

The chain combines TRBV18 with TRBJ1-2, with D possibly being TRBD1 (6 bases). The CDR3 length is 12 residues. Germline V gene data show CDR1 as KGHSH and CDR2 as LQKENI. V was pared by 3 bases and J by 6 bases, with 8 bases between. Here the CDR3 reads CASSPGHDGYTF. The CDR3 coding sequence is TGTGCCAGCTCACCGGGACACGATGGCTACACCTTC.

The chain couples TRBV4-2 to TRBJ2-4, with D possibly matching TRBD2 (7 bases). Trimming took 4 bases from V and 5 from J, leaving 12 bases between them. There are 14 residues in the CDR3. Germline CDR1 LGHNA, CDR2 YNFKEQ. This CDR3 is CASSPKGGENIQYF. DNA of the CDR3: TGTGCCAGCAGCCCCAAGGGGGGGGAAAACATTCAGTACTTC.

The chain has TRBV6-1 and TRBJ1-2; 8 bases map to TRBD1. This CDR3 spans 15 amino acids. V lost 6 bases and J lost 3; bases outside the gene matches: 9. Germline V CDR1 and CDR2: MNHNS, SASEGT. The CDR3: CASRAGMGQDYGYTF. Written as DNA, the CDR3 is TGTGCCAGCAGAGCGGGGATGGGACAGGACTATGGCTACACCTTC.

V is TRBV6-6 and J is TRBJ1-6, with TRBD1 identical over 8 bases. The CDR3 extends over 14 amino acids. Germline CDR1 reads MNHNY; CDR2 reads SVGAGI (reference sequence). V lost 10 bases, J lost 6 bases, and 8 bases stayed unmatched. CDR3: CATRTGRSNSPLHF. CDR3 sequence (DNA): TGTGCCACCAGGACAGGGAGAAGTAATTCACCCCTCCACTTT.

This clone is a singleton in its sample. This sequence joins TRBV9 and TRBJ2-5, with D uncertain. Trimming stripped 0 bases from V and 4 bases from J, with 7 bases between. CDR1 is SGDLS, CDR2 YYNGEE, per germline. This CDR3 contains 13 residues. As DNA, the CDR3 is TGTGCCAGCAGCGTAGAACCCAGAGAGACCCAGTACTTC. Translated: CASSVEPRETQYF. The entire variable domain, with the rest obtained from reference TRBV9 and TRBJ2-5, is as follows: DSGVTQTPKHLITATGQRVTLRCSPRSGDLSVYWYQQSLDQGLQFLIQYYNGEERAKGNILERFSAQQFPDLHSELNLSSLELGDSALYFCASSVEPRETQYFGPGTRLLVL.

The chain carries TRBV19 and TRBJ1-1, with 9 bases fitting TRBD1. Trimming at V came to 2 bases and at J to 3 bases, leaving 4 bases not matched to a gene. The germline gives CDR1 LNHDA, CDR2 SQIVND (reference sequence). The CDR3 sequence is 15 residues long. CDR3 DNA: TGTGCCAGTAGTATAATCTGGGACAGGGACACTGAAGCTTTCTTT. As protein: CASSIIWDRDTEAFF.

This clone was picked up one time. V and J are TRBV5-3 and TRBJ1-1; no definite D call. TRBV5-3 is designated an ORF whose function remains uncertain. V was trimmed by 4 bases and J by 6 bases, leaving 13 bases between them. The CDR3 consists of 13 residues. The CDR3 nucleotides are TGTGCCAGAAGCCCCCTTCCCCTCTCTGAAGCTTTCTTT. Protein sequence: CARSPLPLSEAFF.

V and J are TRBV9 and TRBJ2-2; tentative D call: TRBD1 (6 bases). The V gene lost 1 base and the J gene lost 1 base, with 8 bases spanning the gap. The CDR3 is made up of 15 amino acids. Germline-derived CDR1 and CDR2 are SGDLS and YYNGEE. Here the CDR3 reads CASSVLDRNTGELFF. The CDR3 nucleotides read TGTGCCAGCAGCGTACTGGACAGGAACACCGGGGAGCTGTTTTTT.

The chain couples TRBV5-4 to TRBJ1-2, with 7 nucleotides matching TRBD1. Germline V gives CDR1 SGHNT, CDR2 YYREEE (reference sequence). Trimming took 4 bases from V and 4 from J; bases not matched to a gene: 7. The CDR3 totals 14 residues. CDR3 sequence (DNA): TGTGCCAGCAGCATCTCCTACAGGGGCTATGGCTACACCTTC. Its translation: CASSISYRGYGYTF.

The J gene is TRBJ1-2, the V gene TRBV13; D unclear. Looked up from germline, CDR1 is PRHDT and CDR2 is FYEKMQ (reference sequence). The ends were cut back, 5 bases at V and 4 bases at J, with 20 bases in the middle. This CDR3 comprises 16 residues. The CDR3, as DNA: TGTGCCAGCAGCCGCCTACTTACGTCAGAGGGCTATGGCTACACCTTC. Translation: CASSRLLTSEGYGYTF.

The J gene is TRBJ1-2, the V gene TRBV15; D unresolved. V lost 0 bases and J 0 bases, leaving 11 bases between the germline ends. CDR3 length equals 16 residues. Germline lookup yields CDR1 LNHNV and CDR2 YYDKDF (reference sequence). CDR3 residues: CATSRERALANYGYTF. Here the CDR3 DNA reads TGTGCCACCAGCAGAGAACGGGCGCTCGCTAACTATGGCTACACCTTC.

J is TRBJ2-1 and V is TRBV12-5; tentative D call: TRBD2 (5 bases). This CDR3 is 13 amino acids long. Germline CDR1 is LGHNT and CDR2 is FRNRAP. With 1 base removed from V and 10 bases from J, the gap between germline ends came to 11 bases. The CDR3 reads CASGLGTFGEQFF. The CDR3, as DNA: TGTGCTAGTGGTTTGGGGACTTTTGGGGAGCAGTTCTTC.

The CDR3 loop reads CSVEYLGGTYEQYF. CDR3 bases: TGCAGCGTTGAATATCTCGGGGGTACCTACGAGCAGTACTTC. The chain combines TRBV29-1 with TRBJ2-7; the D gene is possibly TRBD2 (6 bases). The ends were cut back, 2 bases at V and 2 bases at J, with 13 bases in the middle. The germline V gene encodes CDR1 SQVTM and CDR2 ANQGSEA. CDR3 size: 14 residues.

J is TRBJ2-3 and V is TRBV2, with 14 bases identical to TRBD2. From germline, CDR1 is SNHLY and CDR2 FYNNEI. The V gene end was trimmed by 8 bases and the J gene end by 4 bases; junction bases not matched to a gene: 2. The CDR3 totals 14 residues. CDR3 coding DNA: TGTGCCAGCGGGGGACTAGCGGGAGCAGATACGCAGTATTTT. Amino acid sequence: CASGGLAGADTQYF.

The V gene is TRBV6-1, the J gene TRBJ2-1; TRBD2 matches 8 bases. The CDR3 consists of 14 residues. V shed 2 bases, J shed 6 bases, and the junction held 3 bases outside the gene matches. Per the germline V gene, CDR1 is MNHNS and CDR2 is SASEGT. CDR3 amino acids: CASSEPGTSNEQFF. The CDR3 bases are TGTGCCAGCAGTGAACCCGGGACTAGCAATGAGCAGTTCTTC.

The rearrangement links TRBV6-1 to TRBJ1-1, with a weak D call TRBD1 (5 bases). The length of the CDR3 is 12 residues. Trimming removed 3 bases from V and 11 bases from J, with 13 bases in between. Germline assignment: CDR1 MNHNS and CDR2 SASEGT. CDR3 sequence (DNA): TGTGCCAGCAGTGAGAATGGGGCGGCCGCTTTCTTT. This gives the protein CASSENGAAAFF.

The chain couples TRBV2 to TRBJ2-5; D could derive from TRBD1 or TRBD2 (5 bases each). This CDR3 has 14 amino acids. Germline values: CDR1 SNHLY, CDR2 FYNNEI. The ends were cut back, 6 bases at V and 0 bases at J, with 11 bases in the middle. CDR3 loop: CASSVRDHQETQYF. Here the CDR3 DNA reads TGTGCCAGCAGCGTCCGGGACCACCAAGAGACCCAGTACTTC.

The chain combines TRBV18 with TRBJ2-1; 10 nucleotides line up with TRBD2. Germline V gene sequence: CDR1 KGHSH, CDR2 LQKENI. V was clipped by 2 bases and J by 4 bases; unmatched bases: 11. CDR3 length: 18 residues. The CDR3 DNA follows: TGTGCCAGCTCACCATCAGGAAGAAAGCGGGGGGGGTACAATGAGCAGTTCTTC. It is translated as CASSPSGRKRGGYNEQFF.

V gene TRBV27 combines with J gene TRBJ2-7; unclear D gene. The CDR3 runs 15 residues. Germline lookup yields CDR1 MNHEY and CDR2 SMNVEV (reference sequence). Between the trimmed V and J ends, which lost 4 bases and 0 bases, there was a span of 13 bases. The CDR3 protein is CASSSVGASSYEQYF. DNA of the CDR3: TGTGCCAGCAGTTCTGTTGGCGCAAGCTCCTACGAGCAGTACTTC.

The V call is TRBV6-1, the J call TRBJ2-7; D tentatively fits TRBD1 or TRBD2 (6 bases each). Trimming shortened V by 7 bases and J by 4 bases, and 11 bases separated the two germline ends. The CDR3 loop spans 12 amino acids. CDR1 is MNHNS, CDR2 SASEGT, per germline. CDR3 sequence reads: CASKGGSYEQYF. The CDR3 bases are TGTGCCAGCAAGGGGGGAAGTTACGAGCAGTACTTC.

The rearrangement uses TRBV19 and TRBJ2-1; 11 nucleotides line up with TRBD2. V shed 9 bases, J shed 7 bases, and the junction held 8 bases outside the gene matches. The CDR3 spans 14 residues. The germline V gene encodes CDR1 LNHDA and CDR2 SQIVND (reference sequence). CDR3 in DNA: TGTGCCAGCACACTAGCGGGAGTCGGGAATGAGCAGTTCTTC. This sequence encodes CASTLAGVGNEQFF.

In its sample, this clone was seen once. The V call is TRBV5-1, the J call TRBJ2-2, with a possible D match to TRBD2 (6 bases). V was trimmed by 0 bases and J by 0 bases, leaving 9 bases between them. CDR3 size: 16 residues. The V gene's germline CDR1 is SGHRS and CDR2 YFSETQ. The CDR3 coding sequence is TGCGCCAGCAGCTTGGGTTGGGACTCGAACACCGGGGAGCTGTTTTTT. The encoded protein is CASSLGWDSNTGELFF.